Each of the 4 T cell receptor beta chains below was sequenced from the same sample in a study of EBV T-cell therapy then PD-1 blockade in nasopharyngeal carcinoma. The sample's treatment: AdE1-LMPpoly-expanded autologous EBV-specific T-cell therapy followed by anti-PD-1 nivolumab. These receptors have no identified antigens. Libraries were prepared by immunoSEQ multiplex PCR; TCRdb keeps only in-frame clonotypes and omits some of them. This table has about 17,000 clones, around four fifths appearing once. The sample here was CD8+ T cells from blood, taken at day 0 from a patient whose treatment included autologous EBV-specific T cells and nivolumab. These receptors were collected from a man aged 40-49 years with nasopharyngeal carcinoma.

The CDR3 DNA sequence: TGCGCCAGCAGCCAGGGAACGGCAGGGGGATATGCCGGGGAGCTGTTTTTT. This translates into CASSQGTAGGYAGELFF. The chain combines TRBV4-3 with TRBJ2-2; 7 bases line up with TRBD1. The V gene end was trimmed by 3 bases and the J gene end by 6 bases; junction bases not matched to a gene: 13. CDR1 and CDR2 (germline): LGHNA, YSLEER. The CDR3 loop spans 17 amino acids.

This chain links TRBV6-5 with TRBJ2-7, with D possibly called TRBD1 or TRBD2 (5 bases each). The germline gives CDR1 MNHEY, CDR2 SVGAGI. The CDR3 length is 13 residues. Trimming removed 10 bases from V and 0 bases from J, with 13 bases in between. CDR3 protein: CATDWGSSYEQYF. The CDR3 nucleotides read TGTGCCACCGACTGGGGGTCCTCCTACGAGCAGTACTTC.

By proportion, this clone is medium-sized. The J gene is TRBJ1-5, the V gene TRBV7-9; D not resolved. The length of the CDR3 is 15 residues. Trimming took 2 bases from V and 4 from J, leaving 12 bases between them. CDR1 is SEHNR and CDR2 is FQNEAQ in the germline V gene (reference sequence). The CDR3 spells CASSLTHAGNQPQHF. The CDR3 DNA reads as TGTGCCAGCAGCTTAACACACGCGGGGAATCAGCCCCAGCATTTT.

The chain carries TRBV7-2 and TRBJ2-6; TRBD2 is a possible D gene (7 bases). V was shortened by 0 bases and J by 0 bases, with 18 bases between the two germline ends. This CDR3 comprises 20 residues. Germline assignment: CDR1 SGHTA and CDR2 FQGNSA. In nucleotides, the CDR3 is TGTGCCAGCAGCTTAGCGGGAGGGGGAGCGGTGTACTCTGGGGCCAACGTCCTGACTTTC. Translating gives CASSLAGGGAVYSGANVLTF.